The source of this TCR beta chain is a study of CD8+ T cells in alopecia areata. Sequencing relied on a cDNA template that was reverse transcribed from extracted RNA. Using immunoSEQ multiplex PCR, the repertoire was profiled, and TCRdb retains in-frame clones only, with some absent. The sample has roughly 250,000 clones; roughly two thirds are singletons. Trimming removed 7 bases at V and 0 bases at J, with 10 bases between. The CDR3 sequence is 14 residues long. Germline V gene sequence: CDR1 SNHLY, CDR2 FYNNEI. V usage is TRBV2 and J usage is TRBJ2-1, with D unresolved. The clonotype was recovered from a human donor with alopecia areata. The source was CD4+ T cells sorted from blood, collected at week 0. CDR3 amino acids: CASKSSSSYNEQFF. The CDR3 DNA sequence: TGTGCCAGCAAAAGCAGTAGCTCCTACAATGAGCAGTTCTTC.